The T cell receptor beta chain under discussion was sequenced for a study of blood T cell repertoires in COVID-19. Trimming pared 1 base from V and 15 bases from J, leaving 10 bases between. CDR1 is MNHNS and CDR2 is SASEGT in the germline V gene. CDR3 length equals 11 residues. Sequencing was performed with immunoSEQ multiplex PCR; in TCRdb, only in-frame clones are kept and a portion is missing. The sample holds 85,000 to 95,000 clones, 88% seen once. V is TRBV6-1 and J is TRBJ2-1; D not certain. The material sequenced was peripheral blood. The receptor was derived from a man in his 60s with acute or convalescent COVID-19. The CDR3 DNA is TGTGCCAGCAGTGAAGATACCGCGCGGTTCTTC. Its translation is CASSEDTARFF.